This T cell receptor (beta chain) was documented in a study of human T cells and chemical hapten exposure. Background on the study: Weekly scalp doses of diphenylcyclopropenone were given to patients during the roughly 23-week study. Patients, predominantly female, presented with alopecia areata, totalis or universalis.

TCRdb re-analysed the RACE reads in MiXCR, keeping a single row per CDR3 protein. The table lists a few hundred thousand distinct CDR3 sequences, roughly 4.8% of them singletons, with about 2.1% in the top ten. This clonotype was observed many times. CDR3 length: 12 residues. Germline values: CDR1 MNHNY, CDR2 SVGAGI (reference sequence). V lost 4 bases and J lost 8, with 10 bases in between. Indicated time point: patch test 1, 2 weeks after DPC sensitization. Treatment meaning: therapeutic diphenylcyclopropenone sensitization with weekly scalp DPC. At patch-test visits, sampling came before the patch test. Every donor had alopecia and was 18 to 70 years old; all were suitable for DPC.

The chain joins TRBV6-6 to TRBJ2-3; the D gene is possibly TRBD2 (7 bases). The TCR was taken from a woman aged 45-65 years with alopecia areata. Some clones in this sample may be carry-over from other donors' samples. The specimen was whole blood, collected in connection with sensitization to the hapten diphenylcyclopropenone (DPC). In DNA, the CDR3 is TGTGCCAGCAGTTCCGCGGGGGCTACGCAGTATTTT. It encodes CASSSAGATQYF.